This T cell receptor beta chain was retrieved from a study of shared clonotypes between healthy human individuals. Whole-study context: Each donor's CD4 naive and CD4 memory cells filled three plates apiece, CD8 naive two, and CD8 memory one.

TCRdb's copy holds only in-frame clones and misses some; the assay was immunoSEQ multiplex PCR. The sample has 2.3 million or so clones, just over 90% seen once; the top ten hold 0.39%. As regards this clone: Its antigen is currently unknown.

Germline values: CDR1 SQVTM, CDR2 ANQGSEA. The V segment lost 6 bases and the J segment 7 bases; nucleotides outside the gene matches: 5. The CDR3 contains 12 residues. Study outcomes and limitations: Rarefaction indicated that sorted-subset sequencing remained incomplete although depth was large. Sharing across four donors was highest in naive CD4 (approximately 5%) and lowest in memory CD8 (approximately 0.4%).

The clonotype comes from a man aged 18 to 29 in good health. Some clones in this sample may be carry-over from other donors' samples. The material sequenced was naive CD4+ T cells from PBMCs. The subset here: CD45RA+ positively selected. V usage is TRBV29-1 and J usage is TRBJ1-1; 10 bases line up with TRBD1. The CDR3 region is CSVGTGVLEAFF. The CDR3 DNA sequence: TGCAGCGTAGGGACAGGGGTCCTTGAAGCTTTCTTT.